This T cell receptor (beta chain) was documented in a study of early T cells in non-severe SARS-CoV-2 infection. Study-wide context: Investigators sequenced bulk RNA drawn from unsorted whole blood, and chains remained unpaired.

Looked up from germline, CDR1 is DFQATT and CDR2 is SNEGSKA (reference sequence). CDR3 size: 13 residues. V lost 3 bases, J lost 4 bases, and 12 bases lay in between. Each CDR3 protein gets one entry after TCRdb re-called the 5' RACE reads with MiXCR. The sample has about 60,000 distinct CDR3 sequences, around 13% seen once. The source material was whole blood. This receptor was taken from an adult who was a healthcare worker with PCR-confirmed SARS-CoV-2 infection or an uninfected control (not recorded which). This rearrangement joins TRBV20-1 to TRBJ2-5; D is possibly TRBD1 or TRBD2 (5 bases each). CDR3 region: CSARQGSGETQYF. The DNA for the CDR3 is TGCAGTGCTAGGCAGGGAAGCGGAGAGACCCAGTACTTC.